This entry describes one T cell receptor (beta chain). Patients of the Seattle cohort, enrolled during active infection, were followed longitudinally. The sample comes from a study of blood T cell repertoires in COVID-19. Study summary: Researchers got acute and convalescent COVID-19 samples from the United States, Italy and Spain. PBMCs, B-cell-depleted T cells, or T cells were the source of the cDNA or gDNA that made up the material.

As handled by the study authors: Reference gene primer amplification in the assay estimated nucleated cell counts. Sequencing was performed with immunoSEQ multiplex PCR; in TCRdb, only in-frame clones are kept and a portion is missing. Clonal size and the V and J genes are those of that table, whereas D and trimming came from the DNA. The table shows roughly 150,000 clones, with roughly 78% occurring only once. The CDR3 loop spans 12 amino acids. The V gene's germline CDR1 is SGHRS and CDR2 YFSETQ. V gave up 4 bases and J gave up 5 bases, with 9 bases separating them. Sequenced input: peripheral blood. This rearrangement joins TRBV5-1 to TRBJ2-5; maybe TRBD1 (6 bases). The receptor's source is a woman aged 60-70 years with COVID-19, enrolled during active disease. DNA of the CDR3: TGCGCCAGCAGCCGGGACAAGGAGACCCAGTACTTC. The encoded protein is CASSRDKETQYF.